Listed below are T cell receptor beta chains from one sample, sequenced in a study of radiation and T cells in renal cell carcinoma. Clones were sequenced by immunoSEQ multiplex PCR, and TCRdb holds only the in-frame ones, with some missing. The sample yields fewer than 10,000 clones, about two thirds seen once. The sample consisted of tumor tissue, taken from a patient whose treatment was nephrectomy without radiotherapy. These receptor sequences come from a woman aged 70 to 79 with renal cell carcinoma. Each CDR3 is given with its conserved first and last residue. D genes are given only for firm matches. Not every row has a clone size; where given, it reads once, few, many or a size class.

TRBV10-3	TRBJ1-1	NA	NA	CAISVGPSNTEAFF	TGTGCCATCAGTGTGGGCCCATCGAACACTGAAGCTTTCTTT
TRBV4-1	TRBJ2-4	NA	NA	CASSPYRDLTKNIQYF	TGCGCCAGCAGCCCCTACAGGGACCTGACCAAAAACATTCAGTACTTC
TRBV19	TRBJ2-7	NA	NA	CASTPGWSFSYEQYF	TGTGCCAGTACCCCGGGGTGGTCCTTCTCCTACGAGCAGTACTTC
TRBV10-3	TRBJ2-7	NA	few	CASEDKGVSYEQYF	TGTGCCAGCGAGGACAAGGGGGTATCCTACGAGCAGTACTTC
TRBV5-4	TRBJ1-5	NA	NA	CASSLRWGAKFLHIQPQHF	TGTGCCAGCAGCTTACGATGGGGGGCTAAGTTTCTCCACATTCAGCCCCAGCATTTT
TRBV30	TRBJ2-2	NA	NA	CAWSVAGWAGELFF	TGTGCCTGGAGTGTAGCGGGTTGGGCCGGGGAGCTGTTTTTT
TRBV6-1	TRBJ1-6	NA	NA	CATPVVEGSSPLHF	TGTGCCACCCCAGTGGTAGAGGGTAGTTCACCCCTCCACTTT
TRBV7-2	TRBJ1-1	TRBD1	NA	CASSRTGTGTEAFF	TGTGCCAGCAGCAGAACCGGGACAGGTACTGAAGCTTTCTTT
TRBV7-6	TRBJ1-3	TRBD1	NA	CASSPVAQGGFSGNTIYF	TGTGCCAGCAGCCCCGTAGCGCAGGGGGGGTTTTCGGGAAACACCATATATTTT
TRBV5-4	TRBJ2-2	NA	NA	CASSSQGRGGELFF	TGTGCCAGCAGTTCCCAGGGGCGGGGCGGGGAGCTGTTTTTT
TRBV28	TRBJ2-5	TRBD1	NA	CASSFSGTGIMETQYF	TGTGCCAGCAGTTTCTCCGGGACAGGGATCATGGAGACCCAGTACTTC
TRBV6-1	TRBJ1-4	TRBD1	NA	CASSGTGQGVQKLFF	TGTGCCAGCAGCGGGACGGGACAGGGGGTTCAAAAACTGTTTTTT
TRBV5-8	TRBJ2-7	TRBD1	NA	CASSLEQGAGEQYF	TGTGCCAGCAGCTTGGAACAGGGGGCGGGAGAGCAGTACTTC
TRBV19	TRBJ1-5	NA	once	CASSEGFALPQHF	TGTGCCAGTAGTGAGGGCTTCGCGTTACCCCAGCATTTT
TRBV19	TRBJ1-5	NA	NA	CAISPGPGSNQPQHF	TGTGCCATCTCCCCGGGTCCTGGCAGCAATCAGCCCCAGCATTTT
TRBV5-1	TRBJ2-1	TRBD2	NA	CASSSGGYNEQFF	TGCGCCAGCAGCTCGGGGGGATACAATGAGCAGTTCTTC
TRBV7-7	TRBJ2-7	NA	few	CASNLWGVEQYF	TGTGCTAGCAACCTCTGGGGGGTCGAGCAGTACTTC
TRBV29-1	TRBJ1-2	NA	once	CSVANTGTGGYTF	TGCAGCGTCGCCAATACAGGGACGGGAGGCTACACCTTC
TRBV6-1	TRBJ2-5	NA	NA	CASSGTGTYGTQYF	TGTGCCAGCAGCGGGACTGGGACTTATGGGACCCAGTACTTC
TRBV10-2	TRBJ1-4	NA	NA	CASSGEGWGEKLFF	TGCGCCAGCAGTGGGGAAGGGTGGGGCGAAAAACTGTTTTTT
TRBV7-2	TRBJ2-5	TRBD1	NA	CASSLGSAGGSETQYF	TGTGCCAGCAGCTTAGGGTCGGCAGGGGGATCAGAGACCCAGTACTTC
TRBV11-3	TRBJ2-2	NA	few	CASSLQGNTGELFF	TGTGCCAGCAGCCTACAGGGGAACACCGGGGAGCTGTTTTTT
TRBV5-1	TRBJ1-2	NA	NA	CASSWGPLTGVNGYTF	TGCGCCAGCAGCTGGGGGCCCCTTACAGGAGTAAATGGCTACACCTTC
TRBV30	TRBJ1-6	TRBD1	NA	CAWSEGTGRSPLHF	TGTGCCTGGAGTGAAGGGACAGGGCGATCACCCCTCCACTTT
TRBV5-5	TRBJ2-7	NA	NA	CASSLAGGANYEQYF	TGTGCCAGCAGCTTGGCTGGGGGCGCGAATTACGAGCAGTACTTC
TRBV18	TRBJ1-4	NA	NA	CASSPRLDTGANEKLFF	TGTGCCAGCTCACCACGTCTCGATACGGGCGCTAATGAAAAACTGTTTTTT
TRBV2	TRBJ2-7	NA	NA	CASRRDGLDEQYF	TGTGCCAGCAGACGGGACGGGCTAGACGAGCAGTACTTC
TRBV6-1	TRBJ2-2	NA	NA	CASSEGAGLTGELFF	TGTGCCAGCAGTGAGGGAGCCGGGCTCACCGGGGAGCTGTTTTTT
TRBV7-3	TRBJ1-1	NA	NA	CASSLEVNTEAFF	TGTGCCAGCAGCTTAGAAGTGAACACTGAAGCTTTCTTT
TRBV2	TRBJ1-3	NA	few	CASSMDAGNTIYF	TGTGCCAGCAGTATGGACGCTGGAAACACCATATATTTT
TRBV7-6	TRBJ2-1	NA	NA	CASSLAYKGRENEQFF	TGTGCCAGCAGCTTAGCGTATAAGGGCAGGGAGAATGAGCAGTTCTTC
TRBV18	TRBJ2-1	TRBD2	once	CASSSRGVSSYNEQFF	TGTGCCAGCTCCAGTCGGGGGGTGAGCTCCTACAATGAGCAGTTCTTC
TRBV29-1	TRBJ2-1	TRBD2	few	CSAPTSGGAYEQFF	TGCAGCGCTCCGACTAGCGGGGGGGCCTATGAGCAGTTCTTC
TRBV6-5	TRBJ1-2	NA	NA	CASSYEGRGGYTF	TGTGCCAGCAGTTACGAGGGCAGGGGTGGCTACACCTTC
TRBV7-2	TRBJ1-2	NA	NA	CASSQLGAANYGYTF	TGTGCCAGCAGCCAATTGGGGGCCGCTAACTATGGCTACACCTTC
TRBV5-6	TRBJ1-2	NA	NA	CASSPGSAGGYTF	TGTGCCAGCAGCCCCGGGTCAGCCGGGGGCTACACCTTC
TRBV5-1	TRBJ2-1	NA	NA	CASRPSSSSYNEQFF	TGCGCCAGCAGGCCTAGCTCTAGCTCCTACAATGAGCAGTTCTTC
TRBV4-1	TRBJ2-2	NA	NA	CASSQSPNTLAGELFF	TGCGCCAGCAGCCAAAGTCCAAATACCTTGGCCGGGGAGCTGTTTTTT
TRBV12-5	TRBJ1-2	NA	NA	CASGLERGSYTF	TGTGCTAGTGGTTTGGAGCGGGGCAGCTACACCTTC
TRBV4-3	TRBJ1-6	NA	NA	CASSQVVDSPLHF	TGCGCCAGCAGCCAAGTTGTTGATTCACCCCTCCACTTT
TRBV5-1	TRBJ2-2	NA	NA	CASSLEFGTGELFF	TGCGCCAGCAGCTTAGAATTCGGCACCGGGGAGCTGTTTTTT
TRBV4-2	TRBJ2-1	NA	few	CASSQGLPDSNEQFF	TGTGCCAGCAGCCAAGGACTCCCGGACAGCAATGAGCAGTTCTTC